The entry below describes one T cell receptor (beta chain). As yet, its antigen is unknown. CDR3 length: 16 amino acids. Germline V CDR1 and CDR2: LNHDA, SQIVND (reference sequence). V was pared by 5 bases and J by 1 base, with 15 bases between. The method was immunoSEQ multiplex PCR; TCRdb's version includes in-frame clones alone and lacks a portion of them. The table records about 550,000 clones, 95% to 96% of them present only once. Positive CCR7 selection of CD45RO-negative cells yielded the naive CD8 cells, and terminally differentiated effector memory CD45RA+ cells were excluded. There were no recent acute infections or vaccinations among the donors, who were healthy HIV-negative adults. The sample belongs to a study of shared clonotypes between healthy human individuals. In the study overall: Plates per donor: three CD4 naive, three CD4 memory, two CD8 naive, one CD8 memory.

Study results and caveats: Generation probabilities of non-shared clonotypes were lower (relative to those shared by all four donors).

The V gene is TRBV19, the J gene TRBJ1-3; TRBD1 is a possible D gene (6 bases). The origin of this receptor is a woman aged 25 to 39 in good health. Input material: naive CD8+ T cells sorted from blood. The CDR3 DNA sequence: TGTGCCAGTAGTTGGGTACAGGGCCTTTCTGGAAACACCATATATTTT. It encodes CASSWVQGLSGNTIYF. Complete variable domain (other parts from reference TRBV19 and TRBJ1-3): DGGITQSPKYLFRKEGQNVTLSCEQNLNHDAMYWYRQDPGQGLRLIYYSQIVNDFQKGDIAEGYSVSREKKESFPLTVTSAQKNPTAFYLCASSWVQGLSGNTIYFGEGSWLTVV.